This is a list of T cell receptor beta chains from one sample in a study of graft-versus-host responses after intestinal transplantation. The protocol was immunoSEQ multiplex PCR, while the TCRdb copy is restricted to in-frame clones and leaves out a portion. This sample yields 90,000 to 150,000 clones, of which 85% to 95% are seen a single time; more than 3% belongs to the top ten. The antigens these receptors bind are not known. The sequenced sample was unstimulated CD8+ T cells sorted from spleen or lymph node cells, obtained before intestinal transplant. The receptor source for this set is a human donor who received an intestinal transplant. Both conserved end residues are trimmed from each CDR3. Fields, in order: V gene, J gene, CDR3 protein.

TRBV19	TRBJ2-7	ASSISGSSYEQY
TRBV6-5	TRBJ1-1	ASSLGGVKSEAF
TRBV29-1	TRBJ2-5	SVGLAGRRGETQY
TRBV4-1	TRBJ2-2	ASSQVPGGELF
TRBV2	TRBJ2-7	ASRVTPGLDDRWEQY
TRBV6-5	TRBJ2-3	ASSYSQSTDTQY
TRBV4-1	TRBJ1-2	ASSQESRNYGYT
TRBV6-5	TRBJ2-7	ASSYSVRQASYEQY
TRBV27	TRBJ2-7	ASSLWGSSGSYEQY
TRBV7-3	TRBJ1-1	ASSPKGKNTEAF
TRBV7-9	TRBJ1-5	ASSLGQTNQPQH
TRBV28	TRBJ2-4	ASSLSNIQY
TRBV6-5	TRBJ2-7	ATSGGLAVYEQY
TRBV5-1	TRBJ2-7	ASSLIRASEGQY
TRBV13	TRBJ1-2	ASSISPGQGNGYT
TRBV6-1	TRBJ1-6	ASSEVGWGVDSPLH
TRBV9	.	ASSVQGGPNYEQY
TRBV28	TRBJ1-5	ASSPGSNQPQH
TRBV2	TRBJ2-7	ASRTSSLYEQY
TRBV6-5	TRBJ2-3	ASSYSSGSTDTQY
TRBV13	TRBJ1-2	ASSTYNYGYT
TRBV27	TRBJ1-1	ASSLVMGGDEAF
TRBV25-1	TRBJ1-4	ASSEVGTGAKLF
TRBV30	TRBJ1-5	AWSGSGSQPQH
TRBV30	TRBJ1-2	AWTPSGDRYGYT
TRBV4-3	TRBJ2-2	ASSQDLYGSNTGELF
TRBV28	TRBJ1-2	ASSPGTLYGYT
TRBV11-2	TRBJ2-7	ASSLGTGGSVGEQY
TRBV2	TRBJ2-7	ASSGGAYEQY